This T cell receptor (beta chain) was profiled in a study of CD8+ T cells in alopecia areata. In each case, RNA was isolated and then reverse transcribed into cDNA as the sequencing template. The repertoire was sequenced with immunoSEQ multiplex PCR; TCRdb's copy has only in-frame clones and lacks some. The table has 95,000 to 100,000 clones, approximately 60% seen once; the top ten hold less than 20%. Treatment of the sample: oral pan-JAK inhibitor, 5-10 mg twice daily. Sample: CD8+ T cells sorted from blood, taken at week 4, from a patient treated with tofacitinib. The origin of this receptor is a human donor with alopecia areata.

In nucleotides, the CDR3 is TGCGCCAGCAGCCAAGATTTAGCCTACGAGCAGTACTTC. Translation: CASSQDLAYEQYF. This chain connects TRBV4-1 to TRBJ2-7, with no clear D. This CDR3 has 13 amino acids. Germline V lookup: CDR1 MGHRA, CDR2 YSYEKL. V lost 0 bases to trimming and J lost 2 bases, with 5 bases between them.